The TCR beta chain described here comes from a study of T cell responses to AZD1222 COVID-19 vaccine. Measured with immunoSEQ multiplex PCR; TCRdb has only the in-frame clones, and not every one. Among around 200,000 clones listed, just over 90% were seen once. The V end was cut by 3 bases, the J end by 4 bases, with 12 bases between. The CDR3 extends over 14 amino acids. Per the germline V gene, CDR1 is MNHEY and CDR2 is SMNVEV (reference sequence). The source of this sequence is an adult in good health. The input for sequencing was peripheral blood, taken on day 0 of AZD1222 vaccination. The rearrangement links TRBV27 to TRBJ1-2; TRBD1 might be the D (5 bases). CDR3 loop: CASSLRGAGYGYTF. The DNA of the CDR3 is TGTGCCAGCAGTTTGAGAGGGGCAGGCTATGGCTACACCTTC.